Below, one T cell receptor (beta chain) is given with its context. The target antigen is unknown. Individual cDNA molecules received unique molecular identifiers during library preparation. Using its own MiXCR run on the 5' RACE reads, TCRdb lists one record per CDR3 protein. Of 100,000 to 130,000 distinct CDR3 sequences listed, about 12% are singletons. This entry is derived from a study of early T cells in non-severe SARS-CoV-2 infection. Turning to the study itself: Investigators sequenced bulk RNA drawn from unsorted whole blood, and chains remained unpaired.

Points from the study as a whole: A preference for anti-spike CD8 responses marked VDJdb matching, which missed private and CD4 specificities.

Germline V gives CDR1 SNHLY, CDR2 FYNNEI. The CDR3 consists of 15 residues. V dropped 6 bases and J dropped 3; count of bases not matched to a gene: 7. The sequencing sample was made of whole blood. The sequence was collected from an adult who was a healthcare worker with PCR-confirmed SARS-CoV-2 infection or an uninfected control (not recorded which). V gene TRBV2 combines with J gene TRBJ1-4; 7 nucleotides agree with TRBD1. The CDR3, as DNA: TGTGCCAGCAGCCCGTCAGGGGGAGCTAATGAAAAACTGTTTTTT. This gives the protein CASSPSGGANEKLFF.